These T cell receptor beta chains were read from a single sample in a study of blood T cell repertoires in COVID-19. Profiled with immunoSEQ multiplex PCR; TCRdb holds only in-frame clones, not every one. The sample lists hundreds of thousands of clones, 75% to 90% occurring once. The sequencing input was PBMCs or T cells enriched from blood (not recorded which). These receptors were obtained from a man aged 18 to 29 who had recovered from COVID-19. Both conserved end residues are part of each CDR3. D genes are given only for firm matches. Size is stated for part of the rows, as once, few or many counts, or as a class when the clone is expanded.

V gene: TRBV4-1; clone size: -; J gene: TRBJ2-7; D gene: -; CDR3 DNA: TGCGCCAGCAGCCAAGGAAGACTCTCTTCCTACGAGCAGTACTTC; CDR3 protein: CASSQGRLSSYEQYF
V gene: TRBV30; clone size: -; J gene: TRBJ1-3; D gene: TRBD1; CDR3 DNA: TGTGCCTGGTCAGCGGACAGGACCAACTCTGGAAACACCATATATTTT; CDR3 protein: CAWSADRTNSGNTIYF
V gene: TRBV14; clone size: -; J gene: TRBJ2-2; D gene: -; CDR3 DNA: TGTGCCAGCAGCCAAGCCCCAAACACCGGGGAGCTGTTTTTT; CDR3 protein: CASSQAPNTGELFF
V gene: TRBV19; clone size: -; J gene: TRBJ1-4; D gene: TRBD1; CDR3 DNA: TGTGCCAGTAGTTCCCCCCGGGACAGGGGGCTGGATAATGAAAAACTGTTTTTT; CDR3 protein: CASSSPRDRGLDNEKLFF
V gene: TRBV29-1; clone size: -; J gene: TRBJ1-2; D gene: TRBD1; CDR3 DNA: TGCAGCATCGTTGGACAGGGGGCGAGTGGCTACACCTTC; CDR3 protein: CSIVGQGASGYTF
V gene: TRBV15; clone size: -; J gene: TRBJ1-2; D gene: TRBD1; CDR3 DNA: TGTGCCACCAGCAGGGGGGACAGGGGGCTACGTGGCTACACCTTC; CDR3 protein: CATSRGDRGLRGYTF
V gene: TRBV9; clone size: -; J gene: TRBJ2-5; D gene: -; CDR3 DNA: TGTGCCAGCAGCTCCTCGCGTAAGGAGACTACCCAAGAGACCCAGTACTTC; CDR3 protein: CASSSSRKETTQETQYF
V gene: TRBV13; clone size: few; J gene: TRBJ1-5; D gene: -; CDR3 DNA: TGTGCCAGCAGCTTAGGCCCCAGGGGAAGGGCGATCAATCAGCCCCAGCATTTT; CDR3 protein: CASSLGPRGRAINQPQHF
V gene: TRBV19; clone size: once; J gene: TRBJ2-2; D gene: -; CDR3 DNA: TGTGCCAGTAGTATAGTCCCCGGGGGGACAATCACCGGGGAGCTGTTTTTT; CDR3 protein: CASSIVPGGTITGELFF
V gene: TRBV19; clone size: -; J gene: TRBJ1-2; D gene: -; CDR3 DNA: TGTGCCAGTAGCGATACGAGGGTTCGTGGCTACACCTTC; CDR3 protein: CASSDTRVRGYTF
V gene: TRBV4-3; clone size: -; J gene: TRBJ1-1; D gene: TRBD1; CDR3 DNA: TGCGCCAGCAGCCAAGGGACAGGGCCCACTGAAGCTTTCTTT; CDR3 protein: CASSQGTGPTEAFF
V gene: TRBV4-1; clone size: few; J gene: TRBJ2-3; D gene: TRBD2; CDR3 DNA: TGCGCCAGCAGCCAGGACGTCCTGACTAGCGGGTATAGCACAGATACGCAGTATTTT; CDR3 protein: CASSQDVLTSGYSTDTQYF
V gene: TRBV6-2/TRBV6-3; clone size: -; J gene: TRBJ2-2; D gene: TRBD2; CDR3 DNA: TGTGCCAGCAGCGACCGGGACTACACCCTCGCAACCGGGGAGCTGTTTTTT; CDR3 protein: CASSDRDYTLATGELFF
V gene: TRBV4-2; clone size: -; J gene: TRBJ1-2; D gene: -; CDR3 DNA: TGTGCCAGCAGCCAAAGCCCCGAAGGGGGCTATGGCTACACCTTC; CDR3 protein: CASSQSPEGGYGYTF
V gene: TRBV5-1; clone size: -; J gene: TRBJ1-1; D gene: TRBD1; CDR3 DNA: TGCGCCAGCAGGCTGCAGGGGGCTGAAACTGAAGCTTTCTTT; CDR3 protein: CASRLQGAETEAFF
V gene: TRBV9; clone size: -; J gene: TRBJ2-1; D gene: TRBD1; CDR3 DNA: TGTGCCAGCAGCGGACGACAGGGCTACAATGAGCAGTTCTTC; CDR3 protein: CASSGRQGYNEQFF
V gene: TRBV19; clone size: -; J gene: TRBJ2-2; D gene: TRBD1; CDR3 DNA: TGTGCCAGTACCCAGGGGGCCGCGAACACCGGGGAGCTGTTTTTT; CDR3 protein: CASTQGAANTGELFF
V gene: TRBV9; clone size: -; J gene: TRBJ2-5; D gene: TRBD1; CDR3 DNA: TGTGCCAGCAGCGTAGCGACAGGGGGCTGGGAGACCCAGTACTTC; CDR3 protein: CASSVATGGWETQYF
V gene: TRBV28; clone size: few; J gene: TRBJ1-1; D gene: -; CDR3 DNA: TGTGCCAGCAGTTTTGGGGGGATGGGCACTGAAGCTTTCTTT; CDR3 protein: CASSFGGMGTEAFF
V gene: TRBV7-2; clone size: -; J gene: TRBJ2-1; D gene: TRBD2; CDR3 DNA: TGTGCCAGCAGCCCAAAATCTAGCGGGAGGAATGAGCAGTTCTTC; CDR3 protein: CASSPKSSGRNEQFF
V gene: TRBV4-2; clone size: -; J gene: TRBJ2-7; D gene: TRBD2; CDR3 DNA: TGTGCCAGCAGCCCAGGACTAGTAAAGTCCTACGAGCAGTACTTC; CDR3 protein: CASSPGLVKSYEQYF
V gene: TRBV19; clone size: -; J gene: TRBJ2-5; D gene: TRBD1; CDR3 DNA: TGTGCCAGTAGTCAGACAGTGGGGACAGGGGACCAAGAGACCCAGTACTTC; CDR3 protein: CASSQTVGTGDQETQYF
V gene: TRBV28; clone size: -; J gene: TRBJ2-5; D gene: -; CDR3 DNA: TGTGCCAGCAGTATAACGGGACTCAGGGCACAAGAGACCCAGTACTTC; CDR3 protein: CASSITGLRAQETQYF
V gene: TRBV19; clone size: -; J gene: TRBJ2-2; D gene: TRBD2; CDR3 DNA: TGTGCCAGTAGTATAGATATACTAGCGGGAGGGCCCGGGGAGCTGTTTTTT; CDR3 protein: CASSIDILAGGPGELFF
V gene: TRBV2; clone size: -; J gene: TRBJ2-2; D gene: -; CDR3 DNA: TGTGCCAGCAGGCTCAGTTACAACACCGGGGAGCTGTTTTTT; CDR3 protein: CASRLSYNTGELFF
V gene: TRBV18; clone size: -; J gene: TRBJ1-1; D gene: TRBD1; CDR3 DNA: TGTGCCAGCTCACCAGCGGGACAGGGGAACACTGAAGCTTTCTTT; CDR3 protein: CASSPAGQGNTEAFF
V gene: TRBV6-6; clone size: few; J gene: TRBJ2-7; D gene: -; CDR3 DNA: TGTGCCAGCAGTCCGGCCCCCGGGTCCCAATTCCCCTACGAGCAGTACTTC; CDR3 protein: CASSPAPGSQFPYEQYF
V gene: TRBV4-1; clone size: -; J gene: TRBJ2-3; D gene: -; CDR3 DNA: TGCGCCAGCAGCCCGGGAACAATCCGCACAGATACGCAGTATTTT; CDR3 protein: CASSPGTIRTDTQYF
V gene: TRBV19; clone size: -; J gene: TRBJ1-4; D gene: -; CDR3 DNA: TGTGCCAGTACCAGACAGCCAGCAACTAATGAAAAACTGTTTTTT; CDR3 protein: CASTRQPATNEKLFF
V gene: TRBV4-1; clone size: once; J gene: TRBJ1-1; D gene: -; CDR3 DNA: TGCGCCAGCAGCCAAGTCTGGAAACTGGGGGCGGGGAACACTGAAGCTTTCTTT; CDR3 protein: CASSQVWKLGAGNTEAFF
V gene: TRBV6-5; clone size: -; J gene: TRBJ2-7; D gene: TRBD2; CDR3 DNA: TGTGCCAGCACCCTGCAAGCTAGCGGGAGCTACGAGCAGTACTTC; CDR3 protein: CASTLQASGSYEQYF
V gene: TRBV9; clone size: -; J gene: TRBJ2-3; D gene: -; CDR3 DNA: TGTGCCAGCAGCGTAGCCGCAGGGCCCTATCTCACAGATACGCAGTATTTT; CDR3 protein: CASSVAAGPYLTDTQYF
V gene: TRBV29-1; clone size: -; J gene: TRBJ1-2; D gene: -; CDR3 DNA: TGCAGCGGCCTTCCGGTGGGTCGGGGAGAGCTTGGCTACACCTTC; CDR3 protein: CSGLPVGRGELGYTF
V gene: TRBV7-8; clone size: -; J gene: TRBJ2-3; D gene: TRBD2; CDR3 DNA: TGTGCCAGCAGCTCCTACCTAGCGGGGGCCACAGATACGCAGTATTTT; CDR3 protein: CASSSYLAGATDTQYF
V gene: TRBV4-1; clone size: -; J gene: TRBJ2-7; D gene: TRBD2; CDR3 DNA: TGCGCCAGCAGCCAAGAGGGGCTAGCGGCCTACGAGCAGTACTTC; CDR3 protein: CASSQEGLAAYEQYF
V gene: TRBV18; clone size: -; J gene: TRBJ1-2; D gene: -; CDR3 DNA: TGTGCCAGCTCACCCATGACACCATCTAACTATGGCTACACCTTC; CDR3 protein: CASSPMTPSNYGYTF
V gene: TRBV7-9; clone size: -; J gene: TRBJ2-7; D gene: -; CDR3 DNA: TGTGCCAGCAGCTCCAACTACGAGCAGTACTTC; CDR3 protein: CASSSNYEQYF
V gene: TRBV11-2; clone size: -; J gene: TRBJ2-1; D gene: TRBD2; CDR3 DNA: TGTGCCAGCAGCTTAGAAACGGCGGGGGGCGGTGAGCAGTTCTTC; CDR3 protein: CASSLETAGGGEQFF
V gene: TRBV30; clone size: -; J gene: TRBJ1-1; D gene: TRBD1; CDR3 DNA: TGTGCCTGGGAAGACAGGGAGGACACTGAAGCTTTCTTT; CDR3 protein: CAWEDREDTEAFF
V gene: TRBV6-1; clone size: -; J gene: TRBJ2-2; D gene: -; CDR3 DNA: TGTGCCAGCAGTGAACACGGCCCAGGGACCGGGGAGCTGTTTTTT; CDR3 protein: CASSEHGPGTGELFF
V gene: TRBV5-1; clone size: -; J gene: TRBJ1-1; D gene: -; CDR3 DNA: TGCGCCAGCAGCTTGGAAACGCCTCATTCGGGGAAAGTGAACACTGAAGCTTTCTTT; CDR3 protein: CASSLETPHSGKVNTEAFF
V gene: TRBV5-5; clone size: -; J gene: TRBJ2-5; D gene: TRBD2; CDR3 DNA: TGTGCCAGCAGCTTTGTACTAGCGGTACAAGAGACCCAGTACTTC; CDR3 protein: CASSFVLAVQETQYF
V gene: TRBV5-6; clone size: few; J gene: TRBJ1-3; D gene: -; CDR3 DNA: TGTGCCAGCAGCTTGTGGGGGGCTGGAAACACCATATATTTT; CDR3 protein: CASSLWGAGNTIYF
V gene: TRBV15; clone size: -; J gene: TRBJ1-4; D gene: -; CDR3 DNA: TGTGCCACCAGCAGGGACCATGGGGGCCGTAATGAAAAACTGTTTTTT; CDR3 protein: CATSRDHGGRNEKLFF
V gene: TRBV24-1; clone size: -; J gene: TRBJ1-5; D gene: -; CDR3 DNA: TGTGCCACCAGTGAGGGAGATCAGCCCCAGCATTTT; CDR3 protein: CATSEGDQPQHF
V gene: TRBV28; clone size: -; J gene: TRBJ2-5; D gene: -; CDR3 DNA: TGTGCCAGCACCGAGGTCGTCCCTCGGGAGACCCAGTACTTC; CDR3 protein: CASTEVVPRETQYF